This TCR beta chain was identified during a study of identical twins. This clonotype showed up just a few times. Antigen unknown. General observations from the study: Zero-insertion analyses could be partly confounded by invariant MAIT and iNKT cells. Sharing of beta out-of-frame sequences by twins showed a weaker excess.

Unique molecular identifiers were present on the cDNA, which also gained a universal primer site by template switching. Via MiXCR, TCRdb re-called the 5' RACE reads, giving one row per CDR3 protein. The sample consists of fewer than 500,000 distinct CDR3 sequences, approximately 15% of them appearing once. The CDR3 runs 11 residues. The germline gives CDR1 DFQATT, CDR2 SNEGSKA (reference sequence). V gave up 3 bases and J gave up 1 base, with 3 bases separating them. Another study also made use of these data, one on yellow fever vaccine responses in identical twins. As that report states: Vaccine-induced T cell responses in twins were reportedly observed to appear partly convergent, partly personalized.

This TCR came from a woman aged 18-29 years in good health. Sequencing used CD4+ T cells sorted from blood. The chain couples TRBV20-1 to TRBJ2-5; D gene unclear. The CDR3, as DNA: TGCAGTGCTAGGGCCCAAGAGACCCAGTACTTC. As protein: CSARAQETQYF.